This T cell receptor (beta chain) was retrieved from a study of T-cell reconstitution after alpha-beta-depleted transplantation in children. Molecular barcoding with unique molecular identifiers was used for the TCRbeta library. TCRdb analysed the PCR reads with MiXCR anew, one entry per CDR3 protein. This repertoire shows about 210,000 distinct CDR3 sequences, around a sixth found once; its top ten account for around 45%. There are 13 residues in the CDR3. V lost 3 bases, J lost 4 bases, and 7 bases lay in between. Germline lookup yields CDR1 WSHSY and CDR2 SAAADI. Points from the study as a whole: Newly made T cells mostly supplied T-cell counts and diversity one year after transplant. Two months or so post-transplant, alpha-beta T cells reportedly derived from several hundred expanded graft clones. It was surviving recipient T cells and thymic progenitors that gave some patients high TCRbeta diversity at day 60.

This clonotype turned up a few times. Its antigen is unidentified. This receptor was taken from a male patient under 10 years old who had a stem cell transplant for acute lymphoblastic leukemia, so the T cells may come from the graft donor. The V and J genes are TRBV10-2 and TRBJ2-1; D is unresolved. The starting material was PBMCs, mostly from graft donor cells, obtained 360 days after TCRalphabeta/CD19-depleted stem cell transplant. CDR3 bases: TGCGCCAGCAGTGAAAGGGTGTACAATGAGCAGTTCTTC. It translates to CASSERVYNEQFF.